These T cell receptor beta chains were read from a single sample in a study of identical twins' blood T cells. TCRdb re-derived calls from the 5' RACE reads in MiXCR, one entry per CDR3 protein. Found here are 350,000 to 450,000 distinct CDR3 sequences, over 25% of them singletons; the top ten hold roughly 6.1%. The sequencing input was PBMCs. Source of these receptors: a woman aged 18-49 years in good health. Both conserved end residues are part of each CDR3. Each record gives: D gene, J gene, clone size, V gene, CDR3 protein, CDR3 DNA. D genes are given only for firm matches. Clone size is not always given. Where it is, it says once, few, many or a class for expanded clones.

NA TRBJ1-1 NA TRBV7-9 CAGSLGGSGALNTEAFF TGTGCCGGCAGCTTAGGGGGGTCGGGGGCCCTGAACACTGAAGCTTTCTTT
NA TRBJ1-3 NA TRBV2 CASSVFEGDTRSGNIIYF TGTGCCAGCAGTGTATTCGAGGGGGACACTCGCTCTGGGAACATCATATATTTT
NA TRBJ1-3 many TRBV3-1 CASNPGGTGNTIYF TGTGCCAGCAACCCCGGGGGAACTGGAAACACCATATATTTT
NA TRBJ1-4 NA TRBV9 CASSKRQFSNEKLFF TGTGCCAGCAGCAAACGACAGTTTTCTAATGAAAAACTGTTTTTT
NA TRBJ1-1 NA TRBV18 CASSPPAETEAFF TGTGCCAGCTCACCGCCCGCCGAGACTGAAGCTTTCTTT
TRBD2 TRBJ2-2 few TRBV12-3/TRBV12-4 CASSFPSGSGTGELFF TGTGCCAGCAGTTTCCCTAGCGGGAGTGGGACCGGGGAGCTGTTTTTT
NA TRBJ2-7 many TRBV25-1 CASRGSSYEQYF TGTGCCAGCAGGGGTAGTTCCTACGAGCAGTACTTC
NA TRBJ2-7 few TRBV6-6 CAGRGGSYEQYF TGTGCCGGCAGGGGGGGGTCCTACGAGCAGTACTTC
NA TRBJ2-3 NA TRBV20-1 CSPRDESTDTQYF TGCAGCCCCCGGGACGAAAGCACAGATACGCAGTATTTT
NA TRBJ1-1 few TRBV5-1 CASSDDGLYTEAFF TGCGCCAGCAGCGACGACGGACTTTACACTGAAGCTTTCTTT
NA TRBJ1-3 many TRBV19 CASKVGSGNTIYF TGTGCCAGTAAAGTCGGCTCTGGAAACACCATATATTTT
NA TRBJ1-1 few TRBV5-1 CASSLVDQWSAGEAFF TGCGCCAGCAGCTTGGTTGATCAGTGGTCGGCGGGTGAAGCTTTCTTT
NA TRBJ1-1 few TRBV10-3 CAIGAFSGTEAFF TGTGCCATCGGGGCCTTCTCAGGGACTGAAGCTTTCTTT
TRBD1 TRBJ2-7 NA TRBV29-1 CSVSRTGSEQYF TGCAGCGTTTCGAGGACAGGGAGCGAGCAGTACTTC
TRBD2 TRBJ2-2 NA TRBV20-1 CSARIGGATGELFF TGCAGTGCTAGAATCGGGGGGGCGACCGGGGAGCTGTTTTTT
NA TRBJ2-1 NA TRBV6-2/TRBV6-3 CASSKTAYNEQFF TGTGCCAGCAGTAAGACAGCCTACAATGAGCAGTTCTTC
NA TRBJ2-7 few TRBV2 CASRLVPGESSYEQYF TGTGCCAGCAGATTAGTCCCAGGGGAATCCTCCTACGAGCAGTACTTC
TRBD1 TRBJ1-1 few TRBV13 CASSSIQGIAEAFF TGTGCCAGCAGTTCGATACAGGGGATCGCTGAAGCTTTCTTT
NA TRBJ2-3 NA TRBV20-1 CSATRSQRTADTQYF TGCAGTGCTACACGATCCCAGCGAACGGCAGATACGCAGTATTTT
NA TRBJ2-2 NA TRBV10-3 CAMNAGQNTGELFF TGTGCCATGAACGCAGGGCAGAACACCGGGGAGCTGTTTTTT
NA TRBJ2-2 once TRBV21-1 CTSSKSGTSGRPDTGELFF TGTACCAGCAGCAAAAGCGGGACTAGCGGGAGGCCCGACACCGGGGAGCTGTTTTTT
NA TRBJ1-3 NA TRBV6-5 CASGRSLSGNTIYF TGTGCCAGCGGTCGGAGCCTCTCTGGAAACACCATATATTTT
NA TRBJ1-3 NA TRBV20-1 CSAREPASGNTIYF TGCAGTGCTAGAGAGCCCGCATCTGGAAACACCATATATTTT
NA TRBJ1-1 NA TRBV4-1 CASSQVGSGDTTEAFF TGCGCCAGCAGCCAAGTAGGTAGTGGGGATACGACTGAAGCTTTCTTT
NA TRBJ2-3 NA TRBV5-1 CASSLVQGMDTQYF TGCGCCAGCAGCTTGGTCCAGGGGATGGATACGCAGTATTTT
NA TRBJ2-1 NA TRBV20-1 CSAEVFYNEQFF TGCAGTGCGGAGGTTTTCTACAATGAGCAGTTCTTC
NA TRBJ1-6 few TRBV20-1 CSAPYSPESSYNSPLHF TGCAGTGCCCCCTACAGTCCGGAGAGCTCCTATAATTCACCCCTCCACTTT
NA TRBJ2-5 once TRBV6-4 CASSALEETQYF TGTGCCAGCAGTGCACTCGAAGAGACCCAGTACTTC
NA TRBJ2-7 NA TRBV7-8 CASSLARFEQYF TGTGCCAGCAGCTTAGCCCGTTTCGAGCAGTACTTC
TRBD1 TRBJ2-3 NA TRBV2 CASSGRQGSTDTQYF TGTGCCAGCAGTGGGAGACAGGGGTCCACAGATACGCAGTATTTT
NA TRBJ2-1 few TRBV20-1 CSARAAALDEQFF TGCAGTGCTAGAGCGGCAGCCCTCGATGAGCAGTTCTTC
NA TRBJ2-1 few TRBV29-1 CSVESPSGNEQFF TGCAGCGTTGAGAGTCCGTCGGGCAATGAGCAGTTCTTC
NA TRBJ1-1 few TRBV13 CASSLPEGGSEAFF TGTGCCAGCAGCCTGCCAGAAGGTGGCTCTGAAGCTTTCTTT
NA TRBJ1-1 few TRBV5-1 CASSLVSGTVTEAFF TGCGCCAGCAGCTTGGTTTCAGGTACGGTCACTGAAGCTTTCTTT